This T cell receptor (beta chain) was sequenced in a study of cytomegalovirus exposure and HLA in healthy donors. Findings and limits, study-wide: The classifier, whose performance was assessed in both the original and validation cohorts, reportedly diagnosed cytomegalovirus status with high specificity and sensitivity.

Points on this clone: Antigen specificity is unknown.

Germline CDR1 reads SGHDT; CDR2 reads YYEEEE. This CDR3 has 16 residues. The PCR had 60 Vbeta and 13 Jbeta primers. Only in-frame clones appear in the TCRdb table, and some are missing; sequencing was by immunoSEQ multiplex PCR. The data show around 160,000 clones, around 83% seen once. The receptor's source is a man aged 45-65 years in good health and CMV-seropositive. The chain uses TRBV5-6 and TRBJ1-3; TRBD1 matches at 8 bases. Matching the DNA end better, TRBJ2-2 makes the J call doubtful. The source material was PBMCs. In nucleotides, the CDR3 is TGTGCCAGCAGCATCGTTCCGACAGGGGCGGGCGGGGAGCTGTTTTTT. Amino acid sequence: CASSIVPTGAGGELFF.